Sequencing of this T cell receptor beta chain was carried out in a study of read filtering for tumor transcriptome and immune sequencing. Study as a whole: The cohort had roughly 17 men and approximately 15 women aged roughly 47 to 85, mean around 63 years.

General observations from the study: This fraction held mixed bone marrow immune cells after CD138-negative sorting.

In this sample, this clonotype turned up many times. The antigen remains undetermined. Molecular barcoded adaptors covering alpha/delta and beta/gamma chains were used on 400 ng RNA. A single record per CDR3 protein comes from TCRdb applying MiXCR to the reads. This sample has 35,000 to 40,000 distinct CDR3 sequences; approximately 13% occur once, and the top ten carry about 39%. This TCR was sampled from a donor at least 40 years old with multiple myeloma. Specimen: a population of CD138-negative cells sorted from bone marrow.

The CDR3 DNA sequence: TGTGCCTGGAGTGTGGGGCGTCACACTGAAGCTTTCTTT. It translates to CAWSVGRHTEAFF. The chain couples TRBV30 to TRBJ1-1; D may be TRBD1 (5 bases). The CDR3 contains 13 residues. V lost 0 bases, J lost 3 bases, and 8 bases lay in between. Germline CDR1 and CDR2: GTSNPN and SVGIG (reference sequence).